This T cell receptor beta chain was sequenced during a study of T cell changes during pregnancy in multiple sclerosis. Germline CDR1 is SGHTA and CDR2 is FQGNSA. Trimming pared 5 bases from V and 7 bases from J, leaving 15 bases between. The CDR3 covers 14 residues. Produced via immunoSEQ multiplex PCR; TCRdb's table is partial and in-frame only. Of fewer than 55,000 clones listed, about 90% were seen once; the top ten hold approximately 5%. The source is a female donor in good health, enrolled as a control in a pregnancy study. The specimen comprised peripheral blood, sampled in the second trimester of pregnancy. The V and J genes are TRBV7-2 and TRBJ1-5; tentatively, D is TRBD1 (5 bases). CDR3 in DNA: TGTGCCAGCAGCCCCCAACAGGCGGGACAGCCCCAGCATTTT. Translated, it gives CASSPQQAGQPQHF.